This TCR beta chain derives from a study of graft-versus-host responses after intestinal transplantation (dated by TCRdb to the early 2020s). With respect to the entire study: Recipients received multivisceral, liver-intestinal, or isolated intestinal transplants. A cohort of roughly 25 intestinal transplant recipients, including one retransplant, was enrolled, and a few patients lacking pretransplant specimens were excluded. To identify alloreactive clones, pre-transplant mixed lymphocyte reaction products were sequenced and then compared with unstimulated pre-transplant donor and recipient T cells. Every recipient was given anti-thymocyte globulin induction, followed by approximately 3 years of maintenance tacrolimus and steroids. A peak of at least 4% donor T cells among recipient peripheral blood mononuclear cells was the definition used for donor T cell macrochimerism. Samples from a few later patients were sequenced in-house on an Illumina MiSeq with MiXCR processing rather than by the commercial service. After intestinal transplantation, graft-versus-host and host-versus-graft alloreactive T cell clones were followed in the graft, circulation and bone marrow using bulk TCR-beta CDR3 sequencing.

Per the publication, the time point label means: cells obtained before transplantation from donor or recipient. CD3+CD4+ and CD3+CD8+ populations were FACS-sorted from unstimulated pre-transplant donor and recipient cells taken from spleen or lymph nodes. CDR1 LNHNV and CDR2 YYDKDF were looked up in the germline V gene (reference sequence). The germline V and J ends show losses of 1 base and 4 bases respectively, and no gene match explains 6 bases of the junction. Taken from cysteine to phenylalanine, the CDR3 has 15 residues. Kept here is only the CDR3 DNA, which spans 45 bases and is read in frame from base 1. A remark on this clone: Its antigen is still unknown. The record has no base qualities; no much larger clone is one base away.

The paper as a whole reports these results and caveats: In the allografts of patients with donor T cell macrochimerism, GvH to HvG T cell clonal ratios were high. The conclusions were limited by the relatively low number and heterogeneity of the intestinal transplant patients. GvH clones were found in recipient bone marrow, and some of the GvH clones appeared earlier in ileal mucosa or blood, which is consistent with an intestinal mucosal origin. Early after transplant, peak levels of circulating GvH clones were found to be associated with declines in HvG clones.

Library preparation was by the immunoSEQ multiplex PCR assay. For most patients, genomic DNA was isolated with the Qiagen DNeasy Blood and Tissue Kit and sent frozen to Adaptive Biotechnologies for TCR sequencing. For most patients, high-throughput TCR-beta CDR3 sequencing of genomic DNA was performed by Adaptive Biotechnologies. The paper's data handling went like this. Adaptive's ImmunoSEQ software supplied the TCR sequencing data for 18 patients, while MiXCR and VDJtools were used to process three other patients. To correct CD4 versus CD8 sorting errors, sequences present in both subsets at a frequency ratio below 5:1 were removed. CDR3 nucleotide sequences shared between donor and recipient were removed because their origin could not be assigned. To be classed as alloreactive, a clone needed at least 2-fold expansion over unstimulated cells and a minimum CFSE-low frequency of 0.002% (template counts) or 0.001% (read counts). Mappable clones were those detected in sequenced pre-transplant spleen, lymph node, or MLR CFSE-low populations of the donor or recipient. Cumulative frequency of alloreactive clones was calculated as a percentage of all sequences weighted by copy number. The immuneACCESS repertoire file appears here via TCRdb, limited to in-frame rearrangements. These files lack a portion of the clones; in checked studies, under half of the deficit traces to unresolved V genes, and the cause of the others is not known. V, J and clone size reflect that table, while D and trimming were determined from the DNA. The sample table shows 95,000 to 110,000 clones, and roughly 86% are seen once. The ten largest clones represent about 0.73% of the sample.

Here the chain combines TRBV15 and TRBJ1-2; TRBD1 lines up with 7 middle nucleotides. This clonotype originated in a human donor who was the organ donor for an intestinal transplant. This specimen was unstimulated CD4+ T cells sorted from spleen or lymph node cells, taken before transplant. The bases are TGTGCCACCAGCAGAGGACAGGGAGCCCTCTATGGCTACACCTTC. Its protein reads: CATSRGQGALYGYTF. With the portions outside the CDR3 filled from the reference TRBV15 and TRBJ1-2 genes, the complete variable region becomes DAMVIQNPRYQVTQFGKPVTLSCSQTLNHNVMYWYQQKSSQAPKLLFHYYDKDFNNEADTPDNFQSRRPNTSFCFLDIRSPGLGDTAMYLCATSRGQGALYGYTFGSGTRLTVV.